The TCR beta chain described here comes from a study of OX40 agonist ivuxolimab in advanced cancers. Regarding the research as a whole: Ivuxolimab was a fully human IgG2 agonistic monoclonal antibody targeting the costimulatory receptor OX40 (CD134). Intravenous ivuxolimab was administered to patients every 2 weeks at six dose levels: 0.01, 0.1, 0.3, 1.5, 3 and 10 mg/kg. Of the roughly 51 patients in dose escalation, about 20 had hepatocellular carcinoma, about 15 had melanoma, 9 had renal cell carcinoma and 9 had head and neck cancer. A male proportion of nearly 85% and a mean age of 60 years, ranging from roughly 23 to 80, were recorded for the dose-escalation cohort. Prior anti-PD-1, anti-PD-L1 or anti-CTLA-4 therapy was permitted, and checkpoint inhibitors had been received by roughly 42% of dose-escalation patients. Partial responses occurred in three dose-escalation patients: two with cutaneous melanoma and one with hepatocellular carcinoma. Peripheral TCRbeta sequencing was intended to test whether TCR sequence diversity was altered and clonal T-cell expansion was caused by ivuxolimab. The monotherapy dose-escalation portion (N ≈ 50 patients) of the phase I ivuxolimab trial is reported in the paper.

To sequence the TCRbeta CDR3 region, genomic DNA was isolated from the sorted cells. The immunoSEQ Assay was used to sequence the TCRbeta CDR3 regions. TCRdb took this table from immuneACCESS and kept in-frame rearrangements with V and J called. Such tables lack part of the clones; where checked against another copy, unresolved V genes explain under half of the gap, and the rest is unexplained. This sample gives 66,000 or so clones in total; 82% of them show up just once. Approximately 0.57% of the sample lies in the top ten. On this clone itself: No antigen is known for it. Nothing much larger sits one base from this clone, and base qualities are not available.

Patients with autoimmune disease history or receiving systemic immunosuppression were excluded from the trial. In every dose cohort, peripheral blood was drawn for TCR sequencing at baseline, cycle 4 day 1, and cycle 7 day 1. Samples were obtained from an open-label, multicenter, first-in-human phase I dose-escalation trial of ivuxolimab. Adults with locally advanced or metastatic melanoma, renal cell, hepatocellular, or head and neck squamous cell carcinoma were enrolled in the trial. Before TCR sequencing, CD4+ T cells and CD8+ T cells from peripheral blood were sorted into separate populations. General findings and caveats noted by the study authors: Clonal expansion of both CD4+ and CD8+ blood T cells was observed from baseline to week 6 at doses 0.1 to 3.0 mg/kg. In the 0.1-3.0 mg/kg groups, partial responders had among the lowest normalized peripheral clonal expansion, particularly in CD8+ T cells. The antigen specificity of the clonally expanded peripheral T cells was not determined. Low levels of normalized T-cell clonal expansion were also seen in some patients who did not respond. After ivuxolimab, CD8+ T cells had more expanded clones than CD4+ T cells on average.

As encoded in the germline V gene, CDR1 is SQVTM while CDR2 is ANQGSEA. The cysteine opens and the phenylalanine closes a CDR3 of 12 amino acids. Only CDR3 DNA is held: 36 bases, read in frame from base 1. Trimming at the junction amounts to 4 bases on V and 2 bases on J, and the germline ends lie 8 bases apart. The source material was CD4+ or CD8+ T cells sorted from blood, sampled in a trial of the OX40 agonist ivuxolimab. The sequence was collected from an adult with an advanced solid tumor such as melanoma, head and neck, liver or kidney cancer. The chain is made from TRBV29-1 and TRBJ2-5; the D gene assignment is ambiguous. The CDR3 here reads CSVGDLQETQYF. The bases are TGCAGCGTTGGAGATTTACAAGAGACCCAGTACTTC.